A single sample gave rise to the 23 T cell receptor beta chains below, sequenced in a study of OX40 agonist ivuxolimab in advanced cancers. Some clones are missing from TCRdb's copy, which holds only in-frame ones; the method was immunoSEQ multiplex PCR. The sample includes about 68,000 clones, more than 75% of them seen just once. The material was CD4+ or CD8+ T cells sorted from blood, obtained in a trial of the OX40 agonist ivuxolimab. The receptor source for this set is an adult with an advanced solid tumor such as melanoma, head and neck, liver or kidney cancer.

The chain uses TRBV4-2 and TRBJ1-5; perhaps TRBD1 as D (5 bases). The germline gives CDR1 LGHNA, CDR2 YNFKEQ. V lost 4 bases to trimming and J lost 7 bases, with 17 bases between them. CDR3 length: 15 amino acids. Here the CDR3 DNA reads TGTGCCAGCAGCCCAAGGGACTACGGAGGGCAGCCCCAGCATTTT. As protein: CASSPRDYGGQPQHF.

CDR3 loop: CAIRGVSTYEQYF. In DNA form, the CDR3 reads TGTGCCATCAGGGGAGTCTCTACCTACGAGCAGTACTTC. The genes are TRBV10-3 and TRBJ2-7, with D perhaps TRBD2 (5 bases). The germline gives CDR1 ENHRY, CDR2 SYGVKD. The V end lost 6 bases, the J end lost 2 bases, and 11 bases lay between the germline ends. The CDR3 length is 13 residues.

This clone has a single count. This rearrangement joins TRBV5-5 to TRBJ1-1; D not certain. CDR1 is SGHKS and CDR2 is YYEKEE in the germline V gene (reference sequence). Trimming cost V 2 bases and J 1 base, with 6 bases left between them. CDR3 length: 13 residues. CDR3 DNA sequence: TGTGCCAGCAGCTTAACAGCGAACACTGAAGCTTTCTTT. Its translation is CASSLTANTEAFF.

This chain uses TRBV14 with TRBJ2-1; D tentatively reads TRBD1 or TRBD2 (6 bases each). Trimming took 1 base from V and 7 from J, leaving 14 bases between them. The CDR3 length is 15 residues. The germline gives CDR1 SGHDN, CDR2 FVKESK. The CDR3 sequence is CASSQVGGAGNEQFF. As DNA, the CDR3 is TGTGCCAGCAGCCAAGTCGGGGGCGCCGGAAATGAGCAGTTCTTC.

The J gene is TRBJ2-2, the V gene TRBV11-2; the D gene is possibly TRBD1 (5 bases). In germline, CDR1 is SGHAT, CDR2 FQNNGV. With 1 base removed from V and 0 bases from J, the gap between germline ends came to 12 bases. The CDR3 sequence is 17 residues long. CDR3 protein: CASSLVQGTTNTGELFF. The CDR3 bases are TGTGCCAGCAGCTTAGTCCAGGGCACAACGAACACCGGGGAGCTGTTTTTT.

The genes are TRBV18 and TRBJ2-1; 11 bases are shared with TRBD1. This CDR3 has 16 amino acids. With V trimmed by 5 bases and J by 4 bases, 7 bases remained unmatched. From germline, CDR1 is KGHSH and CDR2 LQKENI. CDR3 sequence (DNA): TGTGCCAGCTCAACGTCAGGGACAGGGGGGTACAATGAGCAGTTCTTC. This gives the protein CASSTSGTGGYNEQFF.

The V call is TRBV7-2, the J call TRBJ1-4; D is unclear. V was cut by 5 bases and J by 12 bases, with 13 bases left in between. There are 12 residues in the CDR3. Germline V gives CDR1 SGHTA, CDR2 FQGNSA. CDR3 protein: CASSAKGRQLFF. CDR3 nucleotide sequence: TGTGCCAGCAGCGCGAAAGGGAGGCAACTGTTTTTT.

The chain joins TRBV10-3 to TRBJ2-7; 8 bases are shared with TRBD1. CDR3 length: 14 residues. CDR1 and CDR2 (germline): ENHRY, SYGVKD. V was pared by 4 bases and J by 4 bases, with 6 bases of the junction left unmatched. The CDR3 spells CAISGRGQGYEQYF. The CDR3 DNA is TGTGCCATCAGTGGCCGAGGACAGGGTTACGAGCAGTACTTC.

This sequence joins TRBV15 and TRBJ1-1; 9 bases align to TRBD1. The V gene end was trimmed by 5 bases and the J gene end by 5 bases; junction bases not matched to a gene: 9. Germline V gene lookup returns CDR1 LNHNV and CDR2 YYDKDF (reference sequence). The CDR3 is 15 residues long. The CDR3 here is CATSRGGQGKTEAFF. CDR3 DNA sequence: TGTGCCACCAGCCGGGGAGGACAGGGGAAAACTGAAGCTTTCTTT.

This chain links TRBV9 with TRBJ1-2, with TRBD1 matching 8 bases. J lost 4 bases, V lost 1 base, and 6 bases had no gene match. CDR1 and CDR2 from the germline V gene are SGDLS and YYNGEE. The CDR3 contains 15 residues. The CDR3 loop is CASSVTGGKGYGYTF. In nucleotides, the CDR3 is TGTGCCAGCAGCGTAACAGGGGGGAAAGGCTATGGCTACACCTTC.

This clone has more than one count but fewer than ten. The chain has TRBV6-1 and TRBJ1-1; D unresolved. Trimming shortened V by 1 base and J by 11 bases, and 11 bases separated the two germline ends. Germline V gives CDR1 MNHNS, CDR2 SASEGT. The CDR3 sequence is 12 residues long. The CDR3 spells CASSEGRRGAFF. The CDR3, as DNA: TGTGCCAGCAGTGAAGGGCGTCGCGGCGCTTTCTTT.

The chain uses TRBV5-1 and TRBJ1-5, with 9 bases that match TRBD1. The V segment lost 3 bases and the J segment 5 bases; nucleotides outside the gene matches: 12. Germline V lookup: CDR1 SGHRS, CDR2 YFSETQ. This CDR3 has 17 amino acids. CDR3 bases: TGCGCCAGCAGCTCGCAGCCGGGACAGGGTGCAGATCAGCCCCAGCATTTT. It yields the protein CASSSQPGQGADQPQHF.

CDR3 loop: CASSLEGATYGYTF. As DNA, the CDR3 is TGTGCCAGCAGCTTGGAAGGGGCGACCTATGGCTACACCTTC. The V call is TRBV5-8, the J call TRBJ1-2; the D gene is possibly TRBD1 (5 bases). Germline values: CDR1 SGHTS, CDR2 YDEGEE. The CDR3 is 14 amino acids. V was cut by 0 bases and J by 4 bases, with 10 bases left in between.

CDR3 in DNA: TGTGCCAGCAGTTACCAGGGTTTCACAGATACGCAGTATTTT. This gives the protein CASSYQGFTDTQYF. This rearrangement joins TRBV6-6 to TRBJ2-3; a weak D match, TRBD1 (5 bases). With 2 bases removed from V and 2 bases from J, the gap between germline ends came to 8 bases. The length of the CDR3 is 14 residues. The germline gives CDR1 MNHNY, CDR2 SVGAGI (reference sequence).

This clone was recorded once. CDR3 sequence reads: CASSSYRGQPWETQYF. The CDR3 DNA follows: TGTGCCAGCAGCTCCTACAGGGGTCAACCCTGGGAGACCCAGTACTTC. The chain couples TRBV7-8 to TRBJ2-5; 7 bases align to TRBD1. The V gene end was trimmed by 4 bases and the J gene end by 5 bases; junction bases not matched to a gene: 13. CDR3 length equals 16 residues. Germline-derived CDR1 and CDR2 are SGHVS and FQNEAQ.

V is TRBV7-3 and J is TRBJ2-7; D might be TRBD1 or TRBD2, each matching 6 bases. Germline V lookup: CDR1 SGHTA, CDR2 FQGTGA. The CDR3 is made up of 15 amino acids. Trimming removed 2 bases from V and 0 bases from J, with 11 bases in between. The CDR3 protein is CASSLSRGPSYEQYF. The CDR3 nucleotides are TGTGCCAGCAGCTTATCTCGGGGGCCCTCCTACGAGCAGTACTTC.

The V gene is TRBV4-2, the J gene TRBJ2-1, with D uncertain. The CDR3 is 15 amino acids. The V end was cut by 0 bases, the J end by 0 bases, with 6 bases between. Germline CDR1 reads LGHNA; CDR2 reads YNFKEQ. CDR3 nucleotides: TGTGCCAGCAGCCAAGACTGGAGCTCCTACAATGAGCAGTTCTTC. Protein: CASSQDWSSYNEQFF.

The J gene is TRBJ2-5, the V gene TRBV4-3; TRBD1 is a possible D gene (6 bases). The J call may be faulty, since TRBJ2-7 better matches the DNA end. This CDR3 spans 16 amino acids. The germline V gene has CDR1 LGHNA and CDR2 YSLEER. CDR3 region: CASSQATGLSSYEQYF. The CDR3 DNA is TGCGCCAGCAGCCAAGCCACAGGGTTGAGTTCCTACGAGCAGTACTTC.

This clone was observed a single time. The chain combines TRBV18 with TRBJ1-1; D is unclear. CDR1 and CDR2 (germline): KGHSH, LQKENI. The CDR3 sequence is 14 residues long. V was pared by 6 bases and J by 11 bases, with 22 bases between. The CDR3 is CASSPPAGNLGAFF. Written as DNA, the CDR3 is TGTGCCAGCTCGCCGCCAGCGGGGAACCTCGGGGCTTTCTTT.

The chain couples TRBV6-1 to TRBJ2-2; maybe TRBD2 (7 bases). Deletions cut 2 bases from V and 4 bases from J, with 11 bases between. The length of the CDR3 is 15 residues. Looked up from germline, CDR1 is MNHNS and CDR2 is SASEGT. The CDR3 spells CASSELAGATGELFF. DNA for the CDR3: TGTGCCAGCAGTGAACTGGCGGGGGCCACCGGGGAGCTGTTTTTT.

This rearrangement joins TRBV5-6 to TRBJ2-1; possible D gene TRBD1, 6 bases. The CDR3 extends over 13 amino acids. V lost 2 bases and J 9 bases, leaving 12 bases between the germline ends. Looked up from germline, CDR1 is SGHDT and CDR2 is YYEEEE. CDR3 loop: CASSLQGFGEQFF. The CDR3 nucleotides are TGTGCCAGCAGCTTACAGGGCTTCGGTGAGCAGTTCTTC.

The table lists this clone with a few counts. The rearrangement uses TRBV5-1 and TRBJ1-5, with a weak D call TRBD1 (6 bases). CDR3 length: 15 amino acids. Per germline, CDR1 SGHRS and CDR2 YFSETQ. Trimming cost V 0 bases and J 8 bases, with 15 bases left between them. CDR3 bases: TGCGCCAGCAGCTTGGGTGCGACAGGCGAAGAGCCCCAGCATTTT. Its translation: CASSLGATGEEPQHF.

The CDR3 region has the DNA TGTGCCAGCAGCAAATTGGTGAACACTGAAGCTTTCTTT. This sequence encodes CASSKLVNTEAFF. The V gene is TRBV21-1, the J gene TRBJ1-1. TRBV21-1 is a pseudogene locus. CDR3 length equals 13 residues.